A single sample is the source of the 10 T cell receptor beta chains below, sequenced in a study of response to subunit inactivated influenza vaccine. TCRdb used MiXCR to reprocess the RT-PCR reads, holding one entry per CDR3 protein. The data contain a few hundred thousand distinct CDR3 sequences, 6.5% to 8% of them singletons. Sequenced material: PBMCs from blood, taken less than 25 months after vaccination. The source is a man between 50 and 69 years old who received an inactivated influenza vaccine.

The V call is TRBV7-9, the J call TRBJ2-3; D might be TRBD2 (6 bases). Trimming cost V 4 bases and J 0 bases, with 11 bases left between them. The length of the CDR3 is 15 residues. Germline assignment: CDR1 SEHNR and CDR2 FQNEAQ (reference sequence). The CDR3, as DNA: TGTGCCAGCAGCTCCGGGGGTGCTAGCACAGATACGCAGTATTTT. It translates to CASSSGGASTDTQYF.

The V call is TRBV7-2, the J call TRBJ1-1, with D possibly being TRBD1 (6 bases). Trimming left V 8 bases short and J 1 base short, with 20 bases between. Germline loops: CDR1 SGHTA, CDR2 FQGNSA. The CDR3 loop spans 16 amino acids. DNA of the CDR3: TGTGCCAGCCGGGGGCAAGCCCGGGCATGGAACACTGAAGCTTTCTTT. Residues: CASRGQARAWNTEAFF.

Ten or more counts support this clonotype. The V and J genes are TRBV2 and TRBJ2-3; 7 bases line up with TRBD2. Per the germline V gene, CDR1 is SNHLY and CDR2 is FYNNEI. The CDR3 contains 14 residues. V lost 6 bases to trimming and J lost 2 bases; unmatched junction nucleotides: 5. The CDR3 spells CASRLAETTDTQYF. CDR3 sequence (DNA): TGTGCCAGCAGGCTAGCGGAGACCACAGATACGCAGTATTTT.

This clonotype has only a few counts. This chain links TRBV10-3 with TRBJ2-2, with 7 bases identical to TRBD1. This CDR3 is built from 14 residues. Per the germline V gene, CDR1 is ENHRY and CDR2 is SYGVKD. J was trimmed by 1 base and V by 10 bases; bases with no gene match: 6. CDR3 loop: CATRGGGNTGELFF. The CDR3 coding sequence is TGTGCCACCAGAGGGGGCGGGAACACCGGGGAGCTGTTTTTT.

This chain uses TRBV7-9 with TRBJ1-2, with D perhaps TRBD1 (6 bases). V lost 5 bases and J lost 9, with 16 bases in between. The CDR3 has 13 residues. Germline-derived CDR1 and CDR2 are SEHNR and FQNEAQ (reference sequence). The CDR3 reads CASSEGTYGRYTF. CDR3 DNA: TGTGCCAGCAGCGAAGGGACATATGGACGCTACACCTTC.

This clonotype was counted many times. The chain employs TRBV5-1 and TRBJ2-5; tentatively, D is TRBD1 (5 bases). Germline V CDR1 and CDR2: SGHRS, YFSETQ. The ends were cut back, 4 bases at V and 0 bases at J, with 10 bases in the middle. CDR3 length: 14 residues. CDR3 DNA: TGCGCCAGCAGCACCGGACACAACCAAGAGACCCAGTACTTC. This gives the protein CASSTGHNQETQYF.

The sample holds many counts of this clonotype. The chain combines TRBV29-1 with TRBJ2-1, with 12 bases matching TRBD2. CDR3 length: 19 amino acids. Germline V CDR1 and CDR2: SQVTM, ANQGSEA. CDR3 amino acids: CTAKSARLAGVYSYNEQFF. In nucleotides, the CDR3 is TGCACCGCCAAGTCCGCAAGACTAGCGGGAGTCTATTCCTACAATGAGCAGTTCTTC.

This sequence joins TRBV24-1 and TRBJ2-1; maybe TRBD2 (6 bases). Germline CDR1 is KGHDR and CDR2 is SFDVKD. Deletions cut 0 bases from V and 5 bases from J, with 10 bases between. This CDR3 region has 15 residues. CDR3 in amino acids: CATSDLRGIDNEQFF. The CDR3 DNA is TGTGCCACCAGTGATTTGCGGGGGATCGACAATGAGCAGTTCTTC.

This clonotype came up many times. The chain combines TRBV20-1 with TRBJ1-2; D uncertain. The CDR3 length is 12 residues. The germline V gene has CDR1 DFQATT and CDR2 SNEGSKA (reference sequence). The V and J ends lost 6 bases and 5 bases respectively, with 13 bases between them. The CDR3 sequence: CSAADWVYGYTF. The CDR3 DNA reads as TGCAGTGCCGCGGACTGGGTATATGGCTACACCTTC.

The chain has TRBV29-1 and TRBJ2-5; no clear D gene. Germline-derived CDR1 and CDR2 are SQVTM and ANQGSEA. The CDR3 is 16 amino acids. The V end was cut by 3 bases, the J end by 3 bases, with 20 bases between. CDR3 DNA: TGCAGCGTTGATTCGGCCTTCTCCTCAAAGAAAGAGACCCAGTACTTC. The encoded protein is CSVDSAFSSKKETQYF.